A few counts support the clone carrying this T cell receptor beta chain. What it recognizes is unknown. The CDR3 extends over 14 amino acids. V lost 0 bases, J lost 7 bases, and 7 bases lay in between. Germline-derived CDR1 and CDR2 are LNHNV and YYDKDF (reference sequence). This record comes from a study of T-cell memory formation after mild COVID-19. Findings and limits, study-wide: Among clones contracting day 15 to 85, CD4/CD8 was balanced, whereas later expanders leaned CD4+.

TCRdb passed the 5' RACE reads through MiXCR, listing each CDR3 protein once. The repertoire has some 200,000 distinct CDR3 sequences, 20% to 25% of them found once; the top ten carry about 21%. The receptor was isolated from an adult woman who had mild COVID-19 (a few samples of this study predate the infection). Cell type and time point are not known. Sequencing was done on a sample of PBMCs or a T cell subset sorted from them (not recorded which). The rearrangement links TRBV15 to TRBJ1-6; the D is unclear. The CDR3 sequence is CATSRDGENSPLHF. The CDR3 coding sequence is TGTGCCACCAGCAGAGATGGTGAAAATTCACCCCTCCACTTT.